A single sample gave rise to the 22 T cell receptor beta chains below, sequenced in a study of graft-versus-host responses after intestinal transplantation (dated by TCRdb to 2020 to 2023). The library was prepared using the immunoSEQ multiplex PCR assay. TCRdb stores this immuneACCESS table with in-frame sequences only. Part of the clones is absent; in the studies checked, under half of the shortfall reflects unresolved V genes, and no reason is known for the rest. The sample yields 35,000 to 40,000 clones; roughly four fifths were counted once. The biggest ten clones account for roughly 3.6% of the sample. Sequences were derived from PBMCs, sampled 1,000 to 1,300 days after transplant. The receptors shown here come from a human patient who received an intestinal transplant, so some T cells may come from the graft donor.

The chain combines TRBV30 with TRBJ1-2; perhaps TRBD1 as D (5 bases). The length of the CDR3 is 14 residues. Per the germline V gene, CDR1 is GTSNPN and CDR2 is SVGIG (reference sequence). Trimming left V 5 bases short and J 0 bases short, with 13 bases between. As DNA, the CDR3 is TGTGCCTGGGGGCAGGGCAGGACTAACTATGGCTACACCTTC. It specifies CAWGQGRTNYGYTF. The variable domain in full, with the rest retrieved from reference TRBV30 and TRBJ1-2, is SQTIHQWPATLVQPVGSPLSLECTVEGTSNPNLYWYRQAAGRGLQLLFYSVGIGQISSEVPQNLSASRPQDRQFILSSKKLLLSDSGFYLCAWGQGRTNYGYTFGSGTRLTVV.

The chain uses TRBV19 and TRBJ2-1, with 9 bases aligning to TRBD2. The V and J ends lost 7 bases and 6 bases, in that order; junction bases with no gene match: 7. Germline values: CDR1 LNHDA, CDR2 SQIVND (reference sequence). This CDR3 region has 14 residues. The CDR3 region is CASTGLAGFNEQFF. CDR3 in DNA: TGTGCCAGTACGGGGCTAGCGGGGTTCAATGAGCAGTTCTTC.

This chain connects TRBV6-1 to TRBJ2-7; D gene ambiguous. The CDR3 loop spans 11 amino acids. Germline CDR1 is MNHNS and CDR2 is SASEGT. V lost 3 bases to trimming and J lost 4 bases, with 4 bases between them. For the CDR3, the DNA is TGTGCCAGCAGTGAGGGATACGAGCAGTACTTC. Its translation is CASSEGYEQYF.

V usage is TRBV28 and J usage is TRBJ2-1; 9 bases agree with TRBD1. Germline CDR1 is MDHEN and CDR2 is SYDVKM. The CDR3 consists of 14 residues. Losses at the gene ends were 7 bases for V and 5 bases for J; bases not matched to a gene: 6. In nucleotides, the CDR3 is TGTGCCAGCAAGGGACAGGGTTATAACAATGAGCAGTTCTTC. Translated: CASKGQGYNNEQFF.

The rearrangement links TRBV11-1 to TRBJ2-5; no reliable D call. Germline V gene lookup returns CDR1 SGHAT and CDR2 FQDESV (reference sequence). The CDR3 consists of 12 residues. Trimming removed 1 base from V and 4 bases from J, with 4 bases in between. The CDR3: CASSLEGETQYF. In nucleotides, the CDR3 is TGTGCCAGCAGCTTAGAGGGAGAGACCCAGTACTTC.

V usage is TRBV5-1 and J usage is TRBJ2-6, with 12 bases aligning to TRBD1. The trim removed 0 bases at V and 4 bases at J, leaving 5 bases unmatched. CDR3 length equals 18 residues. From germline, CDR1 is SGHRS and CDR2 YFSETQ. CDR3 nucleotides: TGCGCCAGCAGCTTGGTTGGGACAGGGGGCAACGGGGCCAACGTCCTGACTTTC. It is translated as CASSLVGTGGNGANVLTF.

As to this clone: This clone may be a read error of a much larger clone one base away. The CDR3 DNA reads as TGTGCCAGCAGTTTAGGCAATCAGCCCCAGCATTTT. It encodes CASSLGNQPQHF. This chain links TRBV27 with TRBJ1-5; D uncertain. Trimming took 2 bases from V and 2 from J, leaving 1 base between them. Germline assignment: CDR1 MNHEY and CDR2 SMNVEV (reference sequence). The CDR3 is made up of 12 amino acids.

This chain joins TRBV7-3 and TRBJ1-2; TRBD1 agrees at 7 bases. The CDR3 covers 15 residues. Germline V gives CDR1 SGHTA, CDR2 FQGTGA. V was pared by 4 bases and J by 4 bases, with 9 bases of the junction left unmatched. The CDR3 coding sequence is TGTGCCAGCAGCTCTCCGGGACAGAAAAGCTATGGCTACACCTTC. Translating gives CASSSPGQKSYGYTF.

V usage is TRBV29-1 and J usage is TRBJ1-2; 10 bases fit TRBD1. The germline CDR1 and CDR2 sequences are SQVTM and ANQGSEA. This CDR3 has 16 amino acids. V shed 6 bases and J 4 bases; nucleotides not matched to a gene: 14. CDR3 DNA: TGCAGCGTGGATGGGACAGGGGCTATTAATCCCTATGGCTACACCTTC. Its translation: CSVDGTGAINPYGYTF.

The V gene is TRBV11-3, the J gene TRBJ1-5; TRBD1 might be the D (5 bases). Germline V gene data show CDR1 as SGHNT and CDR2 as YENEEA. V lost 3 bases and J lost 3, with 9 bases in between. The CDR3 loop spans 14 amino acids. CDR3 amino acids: CASSFPGLNQPQHF. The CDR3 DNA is TGTGCCAGCAGCTTTCCGGGACTCAATCAGCCCCAGCATTTT.

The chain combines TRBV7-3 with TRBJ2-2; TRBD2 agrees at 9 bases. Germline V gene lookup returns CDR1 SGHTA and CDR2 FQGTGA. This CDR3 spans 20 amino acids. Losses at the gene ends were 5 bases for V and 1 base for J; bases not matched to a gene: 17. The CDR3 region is CASSPTSQRGAPKNTGELFF. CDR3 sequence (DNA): TGTGCCAGCAGCCCGACGTCCCAGCGGGGGGCTCCAAAGAACACCGGGGAGCTGTTTTTT.

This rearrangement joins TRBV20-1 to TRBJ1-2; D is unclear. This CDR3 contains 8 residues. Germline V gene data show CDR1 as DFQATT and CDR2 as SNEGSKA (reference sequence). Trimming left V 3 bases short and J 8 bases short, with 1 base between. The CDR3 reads CSASGYTF. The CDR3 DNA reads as TGCAGTGCTAGCGGCTACACCTTC.

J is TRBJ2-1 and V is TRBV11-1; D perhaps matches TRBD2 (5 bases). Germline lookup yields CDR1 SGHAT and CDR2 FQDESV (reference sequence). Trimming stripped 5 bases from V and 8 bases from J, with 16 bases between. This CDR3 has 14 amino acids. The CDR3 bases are TGTGCCAGCAGCCTAAAGGAGCGGTGGCATGAGCAGTTCTTC. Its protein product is CASSLKERWHEQFF.

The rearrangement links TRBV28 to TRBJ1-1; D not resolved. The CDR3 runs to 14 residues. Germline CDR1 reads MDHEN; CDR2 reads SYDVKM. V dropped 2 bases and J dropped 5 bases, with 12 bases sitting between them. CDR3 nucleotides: TGTGCCAGCAGTTTAAGGGCGGTGGGGACTGAAGCTTTCTTT. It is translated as CASSLRAVGTEAFF.

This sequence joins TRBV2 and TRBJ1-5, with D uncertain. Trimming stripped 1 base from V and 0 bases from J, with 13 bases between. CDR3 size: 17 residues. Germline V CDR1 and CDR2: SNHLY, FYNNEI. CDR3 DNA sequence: TGTGCCAGCAGTGAAGAATTTGGAATCTCTAGCAATCAGCCCCAGCATTTT. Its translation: CASSEEFGISSNQPQHF. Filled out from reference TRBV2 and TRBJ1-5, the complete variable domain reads EPEVTQTPSHQVTQMGQEVILRCVPISNHLYFYWYRQILGQKVEFLVSFYNNEISEKSEIFDDQFSVERPDGSNFTLKIRSTKLEDSAMYFCASSEEFGISSNQPQHFGDGTRLSIL.

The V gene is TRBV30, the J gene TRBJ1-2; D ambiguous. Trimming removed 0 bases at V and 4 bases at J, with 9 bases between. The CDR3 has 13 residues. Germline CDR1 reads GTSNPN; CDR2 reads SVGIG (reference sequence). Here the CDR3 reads CAWSVQTAYGYTF. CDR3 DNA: TGTGCCTGGAGTGTGCAGACGGCCTATGGCTACACCTTC.

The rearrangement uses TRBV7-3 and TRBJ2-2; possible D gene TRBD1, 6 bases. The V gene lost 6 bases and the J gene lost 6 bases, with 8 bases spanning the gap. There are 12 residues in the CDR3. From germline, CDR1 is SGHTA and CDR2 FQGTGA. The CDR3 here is CASRAGAGELFF. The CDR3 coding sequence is TGTGCCAGCAGGGCAGGGGCCGGGGAGCTGTTTTTT.

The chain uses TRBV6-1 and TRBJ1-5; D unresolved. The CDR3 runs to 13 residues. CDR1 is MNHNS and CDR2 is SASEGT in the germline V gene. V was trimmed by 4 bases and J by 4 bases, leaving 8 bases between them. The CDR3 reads CASSAGGNQPQHF. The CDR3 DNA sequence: TGTGCCAGCAGTGCGGGAGGTAATCAGCCCCAGCATTTT.

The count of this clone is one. CDR3 in DNA: TGTGCCAGCAGCTTCCGACTGGCAACATGGGAGACCCAGTACTTC. This codes for CASSFRLATWETQYF. The chain has TRBV7-2 and TRBJ2-5, with D uncertain. This CDR3 has 15 amino acids. CDR1 and CDR2 (germline): SGHTA, FQGNSA. V lost 3 bases and J 5 bases, leaving 16 bases between the germline ends.

The CDR3 DNA sequence: TGTGCCAGCAACCGAGTGGGGTCCTACGAGCAGTACTTC. It specifies CASNRVGSYEQYF. V gene TRBV2 combines with J gene TRBJ2-7; no firm D call. Per the germline V gene, CDR1 is SNHLY and CDR2 is FYNNEI. Trimming left V 7 bases short and J 1 base short, with 11 bases between. The CDR3 covers 13 residues.

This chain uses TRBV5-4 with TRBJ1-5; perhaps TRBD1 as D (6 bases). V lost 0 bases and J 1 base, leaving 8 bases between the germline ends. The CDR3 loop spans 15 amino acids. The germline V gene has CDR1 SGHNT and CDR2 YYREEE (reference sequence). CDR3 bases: TGTGCCAGCAGCTTGGTAAGGGGGAGCAATCAGCCCCAGCATTTT. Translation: CASSLVRGSNQPQHF.

The CDR3 region is CSASGDAYEQYF. In nucleotides, the CDR3 is TGCAGCGCCTCAGGGGACGCCTACGAGCAGTACTTC. The chain combines TRBV29-1 with TRBJ2-7; possible D gene TRBD1, 6 bases. CDR3 length: 12 amino acids. Germline CDR1 is SQVTM and CDR2 is ANQGSEA. V dropped 7 bases and J dropped 2 bases, with 12 bases sitting between them.